This TCR beta chain was sequenced during a study of shared clonotypes between healthy human individuals. Study-wide context: Those who served as donors were a couple of women and three men between the ages of 18 and 49. Findings of the study overall: The authors expected sequencing depth to affect clonotype sharing among donors.

V was cut by 4 bases and J by 0 bases, with 13 bases left in between. This CDR3 has 15 residues. In germline, CDR1 is SQVTM, CDR2 ANQGSEA. Authors' analysis steps: In the immunoSEQ data, sequences were junction-only and lacked quality scores, so filtering differed. Sequenced by immunoSEQ multiplex PCR; TCRdb stores in-frame clones only, minus some. The V and J calls and clone size are taken from that table; D and trimming were inferred from the DNA. The sample contains about 1.1 million clones, approximately 80% of which appear only once. With regard to this clone: The antigen is unknown.

The TCR sequence derives from a man between 18 and 35 years old in good health. Some clones in this sample may be carry-over from other donors' samples. Sequenced sample: memory CD4+ T cells from PBMCs. The subset: CD45RA-negative fraction. V usage is TRBV29-1 and J usage is TRBJ2-1; weak D call: TRBD2 (7 bases). The CDR3 here is CSVGWGGSSYNEQFF. CDR3 sequence (DNA): TGCAGCGTTGGGTGGGGGGGCAGCTCCTACAATGAGCAGTTCTTC.